This TCR beta chain appears in the sequencing data of a study of shared clonotypes between healthy human individuals. Germline CDR1 is GTSNPN and CDR2 is SVGIG (reference sequence). V dropped 2 bases and J dropped 5 bases, with 6 bases sitting between them. The CDR3 contains 11 residues. Regarding this clone: With a much larger clone just one base away, this may be a read error. This sample includes further DNA sequences coding for the same CDR3.

Using immunoSEQ multiplex PCR, the repertoire was profiled, and TCRdb retains in-frame clones only, with some absent. Of 450,000 to 500,000 clones listed, approximately 80% are singletons. This clonotype originated in a woman aged 40 to 55 in good health. Some clones in this sample may be carry-over from other donors' samples. The rearrangement uses TRBV30 and TRBJ2-5; D ambiguous. Sequenced: PBMCs. The CDR3 DNA reads TGTGCCTGGAGTCTTGGTGAGACCCAGTACTTC. Amino acids: CAWSLGETQYF.